A selection of T cell receptor beta chains follows, all from one sample in a study of control samples from healthy donors and cancer patients. Profiling relied on immunoSEQ multiplex PCR, and the TCRdb table lists in-frame clones only, not all of them. Among 100,000 or so clones listed, about 89% were seen once. The sample taken for sequencing was blood. Every receptor here comes from a man between 25 and 39 years old in good health. The CDR3 runs from the conserved cysteine through the conserved F or W.

v_call,j_call,cdr3_aa
TRBV15,TRBJ1-5,CATSRVPGMGNQPQHF
TRBV7-2,TRBJ2-5,CASSLFSLAGETQYF
TRBV18,TRBJ2-2,CASSKGDTGELFF
TRBV6-6,TRBJ1-1,CASSRRGGTEAFF
TRBV6-6,TRBJ1-1,CASSGGQGGNTEAFF
TRBV12-3/TRBV12-4,TRBJ2-7,CASSTHGGDDEF
TRBV4-1,TRBJ2-3,CASSQVWGGQQDTQYF
TRBV7-9,TRBJ2-1,CASSGGNEQFF
TRBV7-9,TRBJ1-4,CASSLVRGTEKLFF
TRBV2,TRBJ1-2,CASRNYGGYTF
TRBV27,TRBJ1-2,CASSAFRTAVFYGYTF
TRBV18,TRBJ2-5,CASSLTRGQTKQETQYF
TRBV7-3,TRBJ2-3,CASSLIPLGTGGPDTQYF
TRBV19,TRBJ2-3,CASSMRGDGTDTQYF
TRBV27,TRBJ2-5,CASSSTGTGKETQYF
TRBV5-6,TRBJ1-3,CASSSGPSGPGNTIYF
TRBV5-4,TRBJ2-5,CASSTRTEGETQYF
TRBV6-1,TRBJ2-1,CASSDRQGLYNEQFF
TRBV27,TRBJ2-5,CASSPRGGETQYF
TRBV7-2,TRBJ1-4,CASSTWTREKLFF
TRBV9,TRBJ2-7,CASSVGAGEGEEQQYF
TRBV3-1/TRBV3-2,TRBJ1-4,CASSKTGMGNEKLFF
TRBV15,TRBJ2-5,CATSREITGGEVGETQYF
TRBV19,TRBJ2-5,CASSIGTSRNQETQYF
TRBV4-1,TRBJ2-2,CASSQVGLAVGGELFF
TRBV4-1,TRBJ1-2,CASSQWEGEAYGYTF
TRBV3-1/TRBV3-2,TRBJ2-3,CASSQEPRGGMATQYF
TRBV6-2/TRBV6-3,TRBJ2-3,CASSYELAGPRYTQYF
TRBV9,TRBJ2-3,CASSVLAGVRDTQYF
TRBV5-5,TRBJ1-3,CASSLEWGARNTIYF
TRBV7-8,TRBJ2-1,CASSLRDRGQVYSGEQFF
TRBV15,TRBJ2-1,CATSRDLSGPNEQFF
TRBV4-1,TRBJ2-2,CASSLANTGELFF